These T cell receptor beta chains were read from a single sample in a study of blood T cell repertoires in COVID-19. The repertoire was sequenced with immunoSEQ multiplex PCR; TCRdb's copy has only in-frame clones and lacks some. The data show roughly 200,000 clones, around 86% seen once. The sequenced sample consisted of peripheral blood. These receptor sequences come from a man of 80 years or more with acute or convalescent COVID-19. The CDR3 runs from the conserved cysteine through the conserved F or W. The D gene is left open where the match is weak. Size is omitted from some rows. Given values are once, few, many or a class for expanded clones.

- | TRBJ2-2 | TRBV6-5 | 12 | - | TGTGCCAGCCGGAGGACGACCGGGGAGCTGTTTTTT | CASRRTTGELFF
TRBD2 | TRBJ2-1 | TRBV5-4 | 18 | - | TGTGCCAGCAGCGTCGGGACTAGCGGGAGCCGCTCCTACAATGAGCAGTTCTTC | CASSVGTSGSRSYNEQFF
- | TRBJ2-5 | TRBV9 | 14 | - | TGTGCCAGCAGCATTCGACCCGGAGGAGAGACCCAGTACTTC | CASSIRPGGETQYF
- | TRBJ2-5 | TRBV21-1 | 19 | - | TGTGCCAGCACCAAGGGAACCCCTAGCGGGAGAGAGAAAGAGGAGACCCAGTACTTC | CASTKGTPSGREKEETQYF
- | TRBJ2-4 | TRBV18 | 13 | - | TGTGCCAGCTCAAGTTCGGGGGGCTACATTCAGTACTTC | CASSSSGGYIQYF
TRBD1 | TRBJ1-6 | TRBV27 | 15 | - | TGTGCCAGCAGGGATTGGACAGGTTATAATTCACCCCTCCACTTT | CASRDWTGYNSPLHF
TRBD2 | TRBJ2-3 | TRBV29-1 | 15 | once | TGCAGCGTTGTTAGGGCTAGCGGGAATCCAGATACGCAGTATTTT | CSVVRASGNPDTQYF
- | TRBJ2-2 | TRBV19 | 15 | - | TGTGCCAGTAGTATTGGCGGAGGGAACACCGGGGAGCTGTTTTTT | CASSIGGGNTGELFF
TRBD1 | TRBJ2-7 | TRBV5-1 | 12 | - | TGCGCCAGCAGCTTAGACCGGGACAGCCAGTACTTC | CASSLDRDSQYF
- | TRBJ1-2 | TRBV12-3/TRBV12-4 | 13 | - | TGTGCCAGCAGTTTGAGGGAGAGCTATGGCTACACCTTC | CASSLRESYGYTF
- | TRBJ2-7 | TRBV18 | 16 | - | TGTGCCAGCTCACCCGACAGGAGCCGGTCCTCCTACGAGCAGTACTTC | CASSPDRSRSSYEQYF
- | TRBJ1-2 | TRBV18 | 13 | - | TGTGCCAGCTCACCCGACAGGAAATATGGCTACACCTTC | CASSPDRKYGYTF
TRBD1 | TRBJ1-5 | TRBV6-2/TRBV6-3 | 17 | - | TGTGCCAGCAGTTACTGGGTGGCCAGGGGGGGCAATCAGCCCCAGCATTTT | CASSYWVARGGNQPQHF
- | TRBJ2-2 | TRBV7-8 | 15 | - | TGTGCCAGCAGCGGCTCTGCAGGGAACACCGGGGAGCTGTTTTTT | CASSGSAGNTGELFF
- | TRBJ2-7 | TRBV5-1 | 11 | - | TGCGCCAGCAGCTTGGTCGACGAGCAGTACTTC | CASSLVDEQYF
TRBD1 | TRBJ1-1 | TRBV6-6 | 15 | - | TGTGCCAGCAGTTACCCGGACAGGGCGAACACTGAAGCTTTCTTT | CASSYPDRANTEAFF
TRBD1 | TRBJ2-3 | TRBV24-1 | 16 | - | TGTGCCACCAGTGATCCGGGACAGGGGGGGACAGATACGCAGTATTTT | CATSDPGQGGTDTQYF
- | TRBJ2-1 | TRBV14 | 14 | - | TGTGCCAGCAGCCAAGATTGGGGCGTTAATGAGCAGTTCTTC | CASSQDWGVNEQFF
- | TRBJ2-1 | TRBV19 | 17 | once | TGTGCCAGTAGTATAGAAGGTCTGCGGGAAGGAATCAATGAGCAGTTCTTC | CASSIEGLREGINEQFF
TRBD1 | TRBJ2-3 | TRBV6-5 | 14 | - | TGTGCCAGCAGCGCACAGGGGGCTACAGATACGCAGTATTTT | CASSAQGATDTQYF
- | TRBJ1-3 | TRBV30 | 14 | once | TGTGCCTGGAGTACCGAGCTCCCTGGAAACACCATATATTTT | CAWSTELPGNTIYF
- | TRBJ2-1 | TRBV28 | 16 | - | TGTGCCAGCAGCCTTAAGTCCGGGGGCTCCTACAATGAGCAGTTCTTC | CASSLKSGGSYNEQFF
- | TRBJ1-1 | TRBV30 | 11 | - | TGTGCCTGGAGTGTTATGTATGAAGCTTTCTTT | CAWSVMYEAFF
- | TRBJ1-1 | TRBV7-3 | 13 | few | TGTGCCAGCAGCTCCAGGGAGGGAACTGAAGCTTTCTTT | CASSSREGTEAFF
- | TRBJ1-2 | TRBV7-9 | 14 | once | TGTGCCAGCAGCTTAGGTCCGGGTAGCTATGGCTACACCTTC | CASSLGPGSYGYTF
- | TRBJ1-3 | TRBV18 | 14 | - | TGTGCCAGCTCAGTACGGGACTCTGGAAACACCATATATTTT | CASSVRDSGNTIYF
TRBD1 | TRBJ2-1 | TRBV25-1 | 14 | - | TGTGCCAGCGGAGGGACAGGGTGGGAAAATGAGCAGTTCTTC | CASGGTGWENEQFF
TRBD1 | TRBJ1-1 | TRBV5-1 | 16 | - | TGCGCCAGCAGCGACGGGACAGGGGGAATGAACACTGAAGCTTTCTTT | CASSDGTGGMNTEAFF
TRBD2 | TRBJ2-3 | TRBV27 | 15 | - | TGTGCCAGCAGTGTGAGCGGGAGTAATTCCGATACGCAGTATTTT | CASSVSGSNSDTQYF
TRBD2 | TRBJ2-7 | TRBV6-5 | 15 | - | TGTGCCAGCACGCGGACTAGCGGGAGCTCCTACGAGCAGTACTTC | CASTRTSGSSYEQYF
TRBD2 | TRBJ2-1 | TRBV19 | 15 | - | TGTGCCAGTAGTATGTCTAGCGGGAGTTCCAATGAGCAGTTCTTC | CASSMSSGSSNEQFF
- | TRBJ1-2 | TRBV2 | 12 | - | TGTGCCAGCGGCGGGGGACCCTATGGCTACACCTTC | CASGGGPYGYTF
- | TRBJ2-1 | TRBV7-9 | 16 | - | TGTGCCAGCAGCAACTCAGGGTCCAGCTCCTACAATGAGCAGTTCTTC | CASSNSGSSSYNEQFF
TRBD1 | TRBJ2-7 | TRBV7-9 | 14 | - | TGTGCCAGCAGCCCAGGACAGGGGGCCTACGAGCAGTACTTC | CASSPGQGAYEQYF
TRBD2 | TRBJ2-3 | TRBV23-1 | 20 | - | TGCGCCAGCAGTCAATTCATGGCACTAGCGGGAGTACGAGGCACAGATACGCAGTATTTT | CASSQFMALAGVRGTDTQYF
TRBD1 | TRBJ1-3 | TRBV9 | 13 | - | TGTGCCAGCAGCCCAGGACAGGGGAACACCATATATTTT | CASSPGQGNTIYF
- | TRBJ1-2 | TRBV7-2 | 13 | once | TGTGCCAGCAGCTTAGACCCTAGCTATGGCTACACCTTC | CASSLDPSYGYTF
TRBD1 | TRBJ1-2 | TRBV19 | 16 | once | TGTGCCAGCACCCTTACCCTGACGGGACAGAACTATGGCTACACCTTC | CASTLTLTGQNYGYTF
- | TRBJ2-1 | TRBV21-1 | 10 | - | TGTGCCAGCAGCAAGGGAGCCCAGGTCTTC | CASSKGAQVF